This entry lists 31 T cell receptor beta chains sequenced from one sample in a study of cytotoxic CD8 clonotypes in ibrutinib-treated CLL. Repertoires were generated with immunoSEQ multiplex PCR, while TCRdb's copy carries only in-frame clones and drops some. Here the sample spans approximately 60,000 clones, 50% to 70% being singletons. Sequences were derived from PBMCs, sampled after 24 months of ibrutinib treatment. The origin of the receptors is a human donor with chronic lymphocytic leukemia.

The chain links TRBV7-8 to TRBJ2-1, with D possibly TRBD2 on 5 matching bases. CDR1 SGHVS and CDR2 FQNEAQ come from the germline V gene. The CDR3 totals 13 residues. Trimming pared 6 bases from V and 4 bases from J, leaving 10 bases between. The CDR3 region has the DNA TGTGCCAGCAGGACCGGGGTGTACAATGAGCAGTTCTTC. It translates to CASRTGVYNEQFF.

J is TRBJ1-1 and V is TRBV5-1, with 7 positions matching TRBD1. CDR1 SGHRS and CDR2 YFSETQ come from the germline V gene. V lost 0 bases and J lost 4; bases outside the gene matches: 9. CDR3 length: 16 amino acids. The CDR3 DNA reads as TGCGCCAGCAGCTTGGGGACAGGCGGAGGGAGCACTGAAGCTTTCTTT. This codes for CASSLGTGGGSTEAFF.

This rearrangement joins TRBV6-5 to TRBJ1-2, with D unclear. From germline, CDR1 is MNHEY and CDR2 SVGAGI. Trimming took off 7 bases at V and 5 bases at J, with 11 bases between the two ends. CDR3 length equals 12 residues. In nucleotides, the CDR3 is TGTGCCAGCACCTTATCGGGATATGGCTACACCTTC. Amino acids: CASTLSGYGYTF.

Many counts were recorded for this clone. The V and J genes are TRBV6-6 and TRBJ2-2; a weak D match, TRBD2 (6 bases). The CDR3 runs to 16 residues. Trimming left V 0 bases short and J 4 bases short, with 12 bases between. Germline V gene data show CDR1 as MNHNY and CDR2 as SVGAGI (reference sequence). The CDR3 coding sequence is TGTGCCAGCAGTTACTCGGGCGGGATGGGCACCGGGGAGCTGTTTTTT. Its translation: CASSYSGGMGTGELFF.

The V gene is TRBV28, the J gene TRBJ1-3; D is unclear. The CDR3 consists of 16 residues. Germline V gene sequence: CDR1 MDHEN, CDR2 SYDVKM. The germline V and J ends were trimmed by 5 bases and 5 bases, with 19 bases remaining between them. Here the CDR3 DNA reads TGTGCCAGCAGTAGCCCCGGCAGCCCCATGCGAAACACCATATATTTT. Its translation is CASSSPGSPMRNTIYF.

The chain uses TRBV28 and TRBJ2-1; D might be TRBD1 (6 bases). This CDR3 contains 14 residues. Germline-derived CDR1 and CDR2 are MDHEN and SYDVKM. The V gene lost 6 bases and the J gene lost 4 bases, with 13 bases spanning the gap. The CDR3 loop reads CASSPGTSYNEQFF. The CDR3 region has the DNA TGTGCCAGCAGCCCGGGGACATCTTACAATGAGCAGTTCTTC.

The J gene is TRBJ2-3, the V gene TRBV29-1; TRBD2 matches at 7 bases. The CDR3 runs to 14 residues. Trimming removed 4 bases from V and 6 bases from J; junction bases left unmatched: 10. Germline loops: CDR1 SQVTM, CDR2 ANQGSEA. CDR3 sequence (DNA): TGCAGCGTTGCGGCGCGGGGAGGGCAGGATACGCAGTATTTT. Protein sequence: CSVAARGGQDTQYF.

The rearrangement links TRBV6-6 to TRBJ2-3; D gene ambiguous. Per the germline V gene, CDR1 is MNHNY and CDR2 is SVGAGI (reference sequence). With 6 bases removed from V and 5 bases from J, the gap between germline ends came to 6 bases. The CDR3 is made up of 11 amino acids. The CDR3 bases are TGTGCCAGCAGCCGCGGAGATACGCAGTATTTT. Translating it yields CASSRGDTQYF.

This clone has only a few counts. Other nucleotide sequences from this sample produce the same CDR3. The V gene is TRBV10-3, the J gene TRBJ1-1; TRBD1 is a possible D gene (5 bases). The CDR3 length is 13 residues. V was cut by 5 bases and J by 1 base, with 8 bases left in between. CDR1 and CDR2 (germline): ENHRY, SYGVKD. This CDR3 reads CAISPTGNTEAFF. In nucleotides, the CDR3 is TGTGCCATCAGTCCTACAGGGAACACTGAAGCTTTCTTT.

The CDR3, as DNA: TGTGCCAGAAGCTTTATGCTTCCTAGCGGGAGTTGGGAGACCCAGTACTTC. Translating it yields CARSFMLPSGSWETQYF. The chain is built from TRBV5-3 and TRBJ2-5; 10 bases agree with TRBD2. TRBV5-3 is given ORF status, its function remaining uncertain. The CDR3 length is 17 residues. V shed 2 bases and J 5 bases; nucleotides not matched to a gene: 12.

This clone has just one count. The chain links TRBV6-5 to TRBJ2-2; D gene ambiguous. The CDR3 runs 14 residues. Trimming removed 6 bases at V and 4 bases at J, with 12 bases between. Germline CDR1 reads MNHEY; CDR2 reads SVGAGI. The CDR3 loop is CASRGNFGTGELFF. The CDR3, as DNA: TGTGCCAGCAGGGGGAACTTCGGCACCGGGGAGCTGTTTTTT.

The table lists this clone with a few counts. The chain links TRBV6-5 to TRBJ1-5; 7 bases align to TRBD1. The germline V gene encodes CDR1 MNHEY and CDR2 SVGAGI. J lost 15 bases, V lost 6 bases, and 17 bases had no gene match. The CDR3 is made up of 14 amino acids. The chain's CDR3 is CASRLTGKGAPLHF. CDR3 nucleotides: TGTGCCAGCAGACTTACAGGAAAGGGGGCCCCTCTGCATTTT.

V gene TRBV11-2 combines with J gene TRBJ2-5, with TRBD1 matching over 7 bases. J was trimmed by 0 bases and V by 5 bases; bases with no gene match: 6. The CDR3 sequence is 15 residues long. Per the germline V gene, CDR1 is SGHAT and CDR2 is FQNNGV. CDR3 region: CASSMGQNHQETQYF. The CDR3 DNA reads TGTGCCAGCAGCATGGGACAGAACCACCAAGAGACCCAGTACTTC.

This clone has just a few counts. Additional DNA sequences in this sample encode the identical CDR3. The chain employs TRBV6-5 and TRBJ1-2, with D perhaps TRBD1 (6 bases). Germline V gene sequence: CDR1 MNHEY, CDR2 SVGAGI. Trimming shortened V by 5 bases and J by 2 bases, and 9 bases separated the two germline ends. The CDR3 length is 13 residues. The DNA of the CDR3 is TGTGCCAGCAGTCCTACAGGGAACTATGGCTACACCTTC. It encodes CASSPTGNYGYTF.

This clone was observed a single time. This sequence joins TRBV5-1 and TRBJ1-2, with a weak D call TRBD1 (6 bases). This CDR3 contains 15 residues. The germline V gene encodes CDR1 SGHRS and CDR2 YFSETQ. V was clipped by 0 bases and J by 5 bases, with 14 bases between them. CDR3 amino acids: CASSLGDRTVYGYTF. CDR3 bases: TGCGCCAGCAGCTTGGGGGATAGGACAGTATATGGCTACACCTTC.

This sequence joins TRBV28 and TRBJ1-3; D may be TRBD1 (6 bases). The germline V gene has CDR1 MDHEN and CDR2 SYDVKM. V lost 2 bases, J lost 0 bases, and 8 bases lay in between. The CDR3 spans 15 residues. CDR3 DNA: TGTGCCAGCAGTTTAAGGGGGGTCTCTGGAAACACCATATATTTT. Encoded protein: CASSLRGVSGNTIYF.

This chain joins TRBV10-3 and TRBJ1-1; no definite D call. The CDR3 totals 11 residues. Per the germline V gene, CDR1 is ENHRY and CDR2 is SYGVKD. Trimming stripped 9 bases from V and 3 bases from J, with 8 bases between. The CDR3 protein is CAIREDTEAFF. The CDR3 bases are TGTGCCATTCGGGAGGACACTGAAGCTTTCTTT.

The chain couples TRBV15 to TRBJ2-1; D gene uncertain. Trimming removed 0 bases from V and 0 bases from J, with 9 bases in between. Germline CDR1 reads LNHNV; CDR2 reads YYDKDF (reference sequence). This CDR3 is built from 16 residues. Here the CDR3 reads CATSRDSRSSYNEQFF. The CDR3 region has the DNA TGTGCCACCAGCAGAGATAGTCGGAGCTCCTACAATGAGCAGTTCTTC.

This clone was recorded a few times. V and J are TRBV27 and TRBJ2-7, with 7 bases identical to TRBD2. The CDR3 runs 13 residues. With 8 bases clipped from V and 6 bases from J, the junction kept 10 bases outside the gene matches. In germline, CDR1 is MNHEY, CDR2 SMNVEV (reference sequence). CDR3 bases: TGTGCCAGCCGCGGCGGGAGTCGGCGCGAGCAGTACTTC. Translation: CASRGGSRREQYF.

The chain links TRBV11-3 to TRBJ2-7; D remains ambiguous. V dropped 4 bases and J dropped 3 bases, with 19 bases sitting between them. The CDR3 sequence is 16 residues long. The germline gives CDR1 SGHNT, CDR2 YENEEA. This chain's CDR3 is CASSSGRTLRDYEQYV. The CDR3 DNA sequence: TGTGCCAGCAGCTCAGGACGGACGCTTAGGGACTACGAGCAGTACGTC.

The rearrangement joins TRBV9 to TRBJ2-1; TRBD2 might be the D (6 bases). This CDR3 has 14 amino acids. The germline V gene has CDR1 SGDLS and CDR2 YYNGEE. V was clipped by 7 bases and J by 0 bases, with 11 bases between them. The CDR3 is CASSGGDSYNEQFF. In DNA, the CDR3 is TGTGCCAGCTCCGGGGGTGACTCCTACAATGAGCAGTTCTTC.

This clone was detected ten times or more. The gene calls are TRBV28 and TRBJ2-7; D unresolved. V was clipped by 4 bases and J by 3 bases, with 7 bases between them. The CDR3 contains 12 residues. Germline V gives CDR1 MDHEN, CDR2 SYDVKM. The CDR3 nucleotides read TGTGCCAGCAGTTCGGAAGTCTACGAGCAGTACTTC. Translating it yields CASSSEVYEQYF.

This clone occurred a few times. V is TRBV6-5 and J is TRBJ1-1; 8 nucleotides agree with TRBD1. The V gene's germline CDR1 is MNHEY and CDR2 SVGAGI. The V segment lost 7 bases and the J segment 0 bases; nucleotides outside the gene matches: 7. CDR3 size: 15 residues. CDR3 in amino acids: CASTYHRGVNTEAFF. CDR3 sequence (DNA): TGTGCCAGCACATACCACAGGGGGGTGAACACTGAAGCTTTCTTT.

The chain is built from TRBV15 and TRBJ2-5; 8 bases line up with TRBD1. This CDR3 spans 18 amino acids. Germline V gene data show CDR1 as LNHNV and CDR2 as YYDKDF (reference sequence). With 0 bases clipped from V and 5 bases from J, the junction kept 14 bases outside the gene matches. DNA of the CDR3: TGTGCCACCAGCAGAGATCCCCGACAGGGGTCGGTTGGGGAGACCCAGTACTTC. Translated, it gives CATSRDPRQGSVGETQYF. Variable domain in full (rest from reference TRBV15 and TRBJ2-5): DAMVIQNPRYQVTQFGKPVTLSCSQTLNHNVMYWYQQKSSQAPKLLFHYYDKDFNNEADTPDNFQSRRPNTSFCFLDIRSPGLGDTAMYLCATSRDPRQGSVGETQYFGPGTRLLVL.

The CDR3 region has the DNA TGTGCCAGCAGCCAGGACAGGAGACTAAACACTGAAGCTTTCTTT. Encoded protein: CASSQDRRLNTEAFF. V gene TRBV7-6 combines with J gene TRBJ1-1, with 7 nucleotides matching TRBD1. Germline V gene sequence: CDR1 SGHVS, CDR2 FNYEAQ. This CDR3 contains 15 residues. V was clipped by 5 bases and J by 2 bases; unmatched bases: 8.

There are a few counts of this clone. The chain joins TRBV9 to TRBJ1-6; D is undetermined. Germline CDR1 SGDLS, CDR2 YYNGEE. Trimming pared 0 bases from V and 7 bases from J, leaving 8 bases between. This CDR3 comprises 14 residues. The chain's CDR3 is CASSVGQRNSPLHF. In DNA form, the CDR3 reads TGTGCCAGCAGCGTAGGACAAAGGAATTCACCCCTCCACTTT.

This chain joins TRBV19 and TRBJ1-5, with D uncertain. V lost 0 bases to trimming and J lost 6 bases, with 12 bases between them. The germline V gene encodes CDR1 LNHDA and CDR2 SQIVND (reference sequence). The CDR3 totals 15 residues. DNA for the CDR3: TGTGCCAGTAGTATAGATTCGCGGGTTGGTCAGCCCCAGCATTTT. It is translated as CASSIDSRVGQPQHF. The full variable domain, in which reference TRBV19 and TRBJ1-5 provide the parts outside the CDR3, is DGGITQSPKYLFRKEGQNVTLSCEQNLNHDAMYWYRQDPGQGLRLIYYSQIVNDFQKGDIAEGYSVSREKKESFPLTVTSAQKNPTAFYLCASSIDSRVGQPQHFGDGTRLSIL.

The chain links TRBV10-3 to TRBJ1-3; D is uncertain. Trimming stripped 3 bases from V and 2 bases from J, with 8 bases between. Per germline, CDR1 ENHRY and CDR2 SYGVKD. This CDR3 contains 14 residues. CDR3 residues: CAISDLRAGNTIYF. The CDR3 coding sequence is TGTGCCATCAGTGACCTTCGGGCTGGAAACACCATATATTTT.

This clone was observed a handful of times. The rearrangement links TRBV30 to TRBJ2-7; possible D gene TRBD1, 6 bases. This CDR3 is 13 amino acids long. Germline lookup yields CDR1 GTSNPN and CDR2 SVGIG (reference sequence). V was cut by 8 bases and J by 6 bases, with 20 bases left in between. CDR3 sequence: CAASGVSVGEQYF. CDR3 coding DNA: TGTGCCGCCTCAGGGGTGTCTGTAGGCGAGCAGTACTTC.

This clone showed up just a few times. This rearrangement joins TRBV27 to TRBJ1-2; TRBD1 agrees at 7 bases. In germline, CDR1 is MNHEY, CDR2 SMNVEV (reference sequence). The ends lost 7 bases at V and 3 bases at J; junction bases unmatched: 5. The CDR3 loop spans 13 amino acids. CDR3 sequence reads: CASKGRGDYGYTF. In nucleotides, the CDR3 is TGTGCCAGCAAGGGCAGGGGGGACTATGGCTACACCTTC.

The gene calls are TRBV7-9 and TRBJ2-7, with D tentatively TRBD2 (5 bases). This CDR3 contains 12 residues. The germline V gene has CDR1 SEHNR and CDR2 FQNEAQ (reference sequence). The germline V and J ends were trimmed by 3 bases and 9 bases, with 12 bases remaining between them. CDR3 loop: CASSFPGSVQYV. The CDR3 bases are TGTGCCAGCAGCTTTCCGGGTAGCGTGCAGTACGTC.